This T cell receptor (beta chain) appears in the sequencing data of a study of cytomegalovirus exposure and HLA in healthy donors. The PCR ran on 60 Vbeta and 13 Jbeta primers. Repertoires were generated with immunoSEQ multiplex PCR, while TCRdb's copy carries only in-frame clones and drops some. The repertoire holds 250,000 or so clones, with about nine tenths as singletons. With 3 bases removed from V and 8 bases from J, the gap between germline ends came to 16 bases. The CDR3 extends over 14 amino acids. The germline V gene has CDR1 GTSNPN and CDR2 SVGIG (reference sequence). This receptor was identified in a girl aged 2 to 10 in good health and CMV-seronegative. Sequencing was performed on PBMCs. J is TRBJ2-2 and V is TRBV30; TRBD2 is a possible D gene (6 bases). The DNA of the CDR3 is TGTGCCTGGAGGCTCCCCCAGGGAGGAGGGGAGCTGTTTTTT. Its translation is CAWRLPQGGGELFF.